These 20 T cell receptor beta chains originate from one sample sequenced in a study of CXCR3-negative and CXCR3-positive naive CD8 T cells. Study-level points and caveats: Naive cells with CXCR3 showed TRB CDR3s that were more hydrophobic than those in CXCR3-negative naive cells.

The antigens of these receptors remain unknown. 5' RACE that incorporated UMI labels was used to prepare the TRB cDNA libraries. TCRdb re-called the 5' RACE reads and gives one entry per CDR3 protein, without DNA. The table lists about 120,000 distinct CDR3 sequences. The sample comprised naive CXCR3+ CD8+ T cells from blood. Specified subset: CD45RO-CCR7+CD27+CD95- naive CD8+ T cells expressing CXCR3 (TNR3+). These receptors were taken from a human donor in good health. Some clones in this sample may be carry-over from other donors' samples.

The chain couples TRBV7-9 to TRBJ2-5; the TRBD2 assignment by TCRdb is unverifiable without DNA. The CDR3 runs to 14 residues. Germline V gene data show CDR1 as SEHNR and CDR2 as FQNEAQ (reference sequence). The CDR3 sequence: CASSLDGMEETQYF. The variable domain in full, completed from reference TRBV7-9 and TRBJ2-5, reads DTGVSQNPRHKITKRGQNVTFRCDPISEHNRLYWYRQTLGQGPEFLTYFQNEAQLEKSRLLSDRFSAERPKGSFSTLEIQRTEQGDSAMYLCASSLDGMEETQYFGPGTRLLVL.

The chain recombines TRBV5-1 with TRBJ2-3; TCRdb calls TRBD1, which cannot be checked without DNA. The germline V gene encodes CDR1 SGHRS and CDR2 YFSETQ. The CDR3 has 15 residues. The CDR3 loop is CASTDGTAPRDTQYF.

The V call is TRBV13, the J call TRBJ2-1; the TCRdb D gene call, TRBD2, has no DNA to confirm it. Germline V gene sequence: CDR1 PRHDT, CDR2 FYEKMQ (reference sequence). The CDR3 spans 16 residues. CDR3 protein: CASSHSPGGPYNEQFF.

V and J are TRBV7-7 and TRBJ2-3; TCRdb reports TRBD2, a call that lacks DNA to check it against. Germline CDR1 and CDR2: SSHAT and FNYEAQ (reference sequence). CDR3 length: 15 amino acids. The CDR3 reads CASSETSFSTDTQYF.

The V and J genes are TRBV5-1 and TRBJ2-7; the TCRdb call, TRBD1, lacks DNA for checking. Per the germline V gene, CDR1 is SGHRS and CDR2 is YFSETQ. The CDR3 has 14 residues. CDR3 sequence reads: CASSLGDRAGEQYF.

J is TRBJ2-5 and V is TRBV20-1; lacking DNA, the TRBD1 call made by TCRdb goes unchecked. The CDR3 is 13 residues long. Germline V gene lookup returns CDR1 DFQATT and CDR2 SNEGSKA (reference sequence). Here the CDR3 reads CSARDRGQETQYF.

The chain carries TRBV2 and TRBJ2-5; with no DNA, the TCRdb D assignment of TRBD1 cannot be verified. The germline gives CDR1 SNHLY, CDR2 FYNNEI. This CDR3 has 12 residues. CDR3 region: CASRGTGETQYF.

The chain combines TRBV7-8 with TRBJ2-7; TCRdb selects TRBD2, and the lack of DNA leaves this call unchecked. Germline-derived CDR1 and CDR2 are SGHVS and FQNEAQ. This CDR3 is 17 amino acids long. The CDR3: CASSLEAGLAGLYEQYF.

The chain couples TRBV27 to TRBJ1-6; the TRBD1 assignment by TCRdb is unverifiable without DNA. From germline, CDR1 is MNHEY and CDR2 SMNVEV (reference sequence). This CDR3 has 14 amino acids. CDR3 sequence reads: CASRWTGGNSPLHF.

This rearrangement joins TRBV27 to TRBJ2-2; without DNA, the TCRdb call of TRBD1 cannot be checked. The CDR3 length is 16 residues. Germline V gives CDR1 MNHEY, CDR2 SMNVEV (reference sequence). This CDR3 is CASTRRDGTNTGELFF.

The chain uses TRBV12-3 or TRBV12-4 and TRBJ2-7. The CDR3 contains 11 residues. This chain's CDR3 is CASSSYSEQYF.

The rearrangement links TRBV7-8 to TRBJ2-5. This CDR3 region has 15 residues. Germline CDR1 and CDR2: SGHVS and FQNEAQ. The CDR3 here is CASSLGRQVRETQYF.

The CDR3 sequence: CASNDWGLEYEQYF. The genes are TRBV10-2 and TRBJ2-7. CDR1 WSHSY and CDR2 SAAADI come from the germline V gene. CDR3 size: 14 residues.

The chain is built from TRBV18 and TRBJ2-1. The CDR3 has 13 amino acids. The germline V gene has CDR1 KGHSH and CDR2 LQKENI. The CDR3 sequence: CASSQERYNEQFF.

The chain joins TRBV5-6 to TRBJ2-7; TCRdb calls TRBD1, which cannot be checked without DNA. This CDR3 is 13 amino acids long. Germline CDR1 SGHDT, CDR2 YYEEEE. Here the CDR3 reads CASSLRDRDEQYF.

The V and J genes are TRBV12-2 and TRBJ2-1. TRBV12-2 is deemed a pseudogene. This CDR3 comprises 12 residues. CDR3: CASRPVYNEQFF.

The V and J genes are TRBV12-3 or TRBV12-4 and TRBJ2-1; absent DNA, TCRdb's TRBD1 call cannot be checked. The CDR3 runs 15 residues. The CDR3 sequence is CASSFIGQGLDEQFF.

The chain employs TRBV19 and TRBJ2-7; the TCRdb D gene call, TRBD1, has no DNA to confirm it. The germline gives CDR1 LNHDA, CDR2 SQIVND (reference sequence). The CDR3 length is 13 residues. The CDR3 sequence: CASSAGHYYEQYF.

The chain joins TRBV7-6 to TRBJ2-3; lacking DNA, the TRBD2 call made by TCRdb goes unchecked. The CDR3 sequence is 16 residues long. Germline lookup yields CDR1 SGHVS and CDR2 FNYEAQ. The CDR3 region is CASTYPGTTSTDTQYF.

The chain carries TRBV28 and TRBJ2-7. Germline V gene sequence: CDR1 MDHEN, CDR2 SYDVKM. The CDR3 totals 14 residues. The CDR3 here is CASSLRTTSYEQYF.